This T cell receptor beta chain was identified during a study of blood T cell repertoires in COVID-19. The wider study: Acute and convalescent COVID-19 specimens originated in the United States, Italy and Spain.

In the authors' methods: Reference gene primer amplification in the assay estimated nucleated cell counts. Repertoires were generated with immunoSEQ multiplex PCR, while TCRdb's copy carries only in-frame clones and drops some. V, J and clone size derive from that table, while D and trimming were established from the DNA sequence. The sample contains tens of thousands of clones, 75% to 85% of which appear only once. The J segment lost 5 bases and the V segment lost 4 bases, leaving 1 base of the junction unmatched. The germline V gene has CDR1 MNHEY and CDR2 SVGAGI. The CDR3 sequence is 12 residues long. This clone turned up a few times.

Sequences were obtained from peripheral blood. The chain combines TRBV6-5 with TRBJ1-2; 7 positions agree with TRBD1. The clonotype originates from a woman in her 70s with acute or convalescent COVID-19. CDR3 sequence (DNA): TGTGCCAGCAGTTCGACAGGGTATGGCTACACCTTC. It is translated as CASSSTGYGYTF.